The 10 T cell receptor beta chains listed next were all sequenced from one sample in a study of blood T cell repertoires in COVID-19. Produced via immunoSEQ multiplex PCR; TCRdb's table is partial and in-frame only. The sample shows roughly 220,000 clones, approximately 78% of them seen only once. Material for sequencing was peripheral blood. Receptors originate from a woman older than 75 with COVID-19, enrolled during active disease.

The chain recombines TRBV4-2 with TRBJ1-2; D is possibly TRBD1 (6 bases). The CDR3 covers 16 residues. Germline V gene lookup returns CDR1 LGHNA and CDR2 YNFKEQ. Trimming took off 4 bases at V and 3 bases at J, with 18 bases between the two ends. The CDR3 DNA is TGTGCCAGCAGCCTCGATACCCGGACAGTGCACTATGGCTACACCTTC. It yields the protein CASSLDTRTVHYGYTF.

V is TRBV6-5 and J is TRBJ2-3, with D unclear. This CDR3 has 14 amino acids. V lost 5 bases to trimming and J lost 2 bases, with 11 bases between them. CDR1 and CDR2 (germline): MNHEY, SVGAGI. The CDR3 loop reads CASSTKQYTDTQYF. The CDR3, as DNA: TGTGCCAGCAGTACCAAACAGTACACAGATACGCAGTATTTT.

The chain couples TRBV28 to TRBJ1-3; D gene unclear. CDR1 and CDR2 (germline): MDHEN, SYDVKM. Trimming cost V 2 bases and J 2 bases, with 7 bases left between them. The CDR3 is made up of 14 amino acids. CDR3 loop: CASSLIQAGNTIYF. The CDR3 DNA sequence: TGTGCCAGCAGTTTAATCCAGGCTGGAAACACCATATATTTT.

This clone was detected once. CDR3 region: CAWSGQRNTEAFF. The CDR3 bases are TGTGCCTGGAGTGGACAGAGGAACACTGAAGCTTTCTTT. The chain has TRBV30 and TRBJ1-1, with D tentatively TRBD1 (5 bases). The CDR3 loop spans 13 amino acids. Trimming cost V 1 base and J 1 base, with 7 bases left between them. Germline V gene lookup returns CDR1 GTSNPN and CDR2 SVGIG (reference sequence). The whole variable domain, remainder taken from reference TRBV30 and TRBJ1-1, is SQTIHQWPATLVQPVGSPLSLECTVEGTSNPNLYWYRQAAGRGLQLLFYSVGIGQISSEVPQNLSASRPQDRQFILSSKKLLLSDSGFYLCAWSGQRNTEAFFGQGTRLTVV.

The chain has TRBV7-2 and TRBJ1-2; D ambiguous. The CDR3 is made up of 15 amino acids. Deletions cut 5 bases from V and 0 bases from J, with 13 bases between. CDR1 is SGHTA, CDR2 FQGNSA, per germline. The CDR3 here is CASSTDAGANYGYTF. The CDR3 nucleotides are TGTGCCAGCAGCACCGATGCGGGAGCTAACTATGGCTACACCTTC. Full variable domain (rest looked up from reference TRBV7-2 and TRBJ1-2): GAGVSQSPSNKVTEKGKDVELRCDPISGHTALYWYRQSLGQGLEFLIYFQGNSAPDKSGLPSDRFSAERTGGSVSTLTIQRTQQEDSAVYLCASSTDAGANYGYTFGSGTRLTVV.

The chain employs TRBV29-1 and TRBJ2-1; TRBD1 matches at 7 bases. This CDR3 comprises 12 residues. Trimming at V came to 6 bases and at J to 13 bases, leaving 12 bases not matched to a gene. Germline lookup yields CDR1 SQVTM and CDR2 ANQGSEA. The DNA of the CDR3 is TGCAGCGTGCCCACACAGGGGTTGTCCCAGTTCTTC. As protein: CSVPTQGLSQFF.

This clone has a single count. The chain combines TRBV30 with TRBJ1-1; D gene unclear. CDR3 length equals 13 residues. The germline V gene has CDR1 GTSNPN and CDR2 SVGIG (reference sequence). V dropped 0 bases and J dropped 3 bases, with 8 bases sitting between them. CDR3 nucleotide sequence: TGTGCCTGGAGTGTACAGAGACACACTGAAGCTTTCTTT. It specifies CAWSVQRHTEAFF.

The chain is built from TRBV19 and TRBJ1-1; D is possibly TRBD1 (5 bases). With 2 bases removed from V and 8 bases from J, the gap between germline ends came to 18 bases. CDR1 and CDR2 (germline): LNHDA, SQIVND (reference sequence). This CDR3 is 15 amino acids long. The CDR3 region is CASSIRGQRGAEAFF. DNA for the CDR3: TGTGCCAGTAGTATAAGAGGCCAGCGCGGGGCCGAAGCTTTCTTT.

The gene calls are TRBV19 and TRBJ1-1; D remains unclear. The germline V and J ends were trimmed by 3 bases and 1 base, with 3 bases remaining between them. The germline V gene has CDR1 LNHDA and CDR2 SQIVND (reference sequence). This CDR3 is built from 12 residues. CDR3 coding DNA: TGTGCCAGTAGTATGGCGAACACTGAAGCTTTCTTT. Protein: CASSMANTEAFF.

The CDR3 region has the DNA TGTGTCTCGCGGCGGAGCGGGGCTAACAATGAGCAGTTCTTC. Protein product: CVSRRSGANNEQFF. The J gene is TRBJ2-1, the V gene TRBV30; 7 nucleotides agree with TRBD2. The V gene's germline CDR1 is GTSNPN and CDR2 SVGIG (reference sequence). The length of the CDR3 is 14 residues.